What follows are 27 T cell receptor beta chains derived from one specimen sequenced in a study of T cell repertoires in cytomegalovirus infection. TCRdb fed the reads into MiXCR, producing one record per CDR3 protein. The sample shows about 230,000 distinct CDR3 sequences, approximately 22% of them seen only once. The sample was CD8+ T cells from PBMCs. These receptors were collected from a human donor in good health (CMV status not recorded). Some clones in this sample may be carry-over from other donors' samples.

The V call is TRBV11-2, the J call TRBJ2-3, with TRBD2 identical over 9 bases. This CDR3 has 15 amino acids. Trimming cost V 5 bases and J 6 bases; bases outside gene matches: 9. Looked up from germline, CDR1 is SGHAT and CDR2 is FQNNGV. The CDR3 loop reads CASSQVAGGRDTQYF. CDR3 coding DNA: TGTGCCAGCAGCCAAGTGGCGGGGGGGAGGGATACGCAGTATTTT.

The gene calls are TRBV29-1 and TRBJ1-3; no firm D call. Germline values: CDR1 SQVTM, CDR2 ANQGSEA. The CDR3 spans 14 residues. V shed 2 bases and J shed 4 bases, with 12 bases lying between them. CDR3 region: CSVESAGSGNTIYF. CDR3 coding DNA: TGCAGCGTTGAATCAGCAGGCTCGGGAAACACCATATATTTT.

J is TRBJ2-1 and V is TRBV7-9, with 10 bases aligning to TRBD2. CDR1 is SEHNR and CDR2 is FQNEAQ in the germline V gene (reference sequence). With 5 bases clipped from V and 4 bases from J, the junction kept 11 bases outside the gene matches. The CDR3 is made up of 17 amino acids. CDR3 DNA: TGTGCCAGCAGCCAAAGTCCCGGACTAGCGGTATACAATGAGCAGTTCTTC. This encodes CASSQSPGLAVYNEQFF.

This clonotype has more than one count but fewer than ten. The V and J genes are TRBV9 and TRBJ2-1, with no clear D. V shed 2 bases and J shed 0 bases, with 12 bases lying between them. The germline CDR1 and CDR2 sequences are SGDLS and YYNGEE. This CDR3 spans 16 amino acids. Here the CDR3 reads CASSVEPVSSYNEQFF. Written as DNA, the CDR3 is TGTGCCAGCAGCGTGGAACCGGTCAGCTCCTACAATGAGCAGTTCTTC.

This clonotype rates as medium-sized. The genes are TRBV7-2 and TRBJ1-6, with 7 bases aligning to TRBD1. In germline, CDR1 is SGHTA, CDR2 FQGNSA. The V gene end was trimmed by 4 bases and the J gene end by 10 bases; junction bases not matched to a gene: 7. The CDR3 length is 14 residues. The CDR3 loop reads CASSSDRISSPLHF. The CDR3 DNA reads TGTGCCAGCAGCTCGGACAGGATCAGCTCACCCCTCCACTTT.

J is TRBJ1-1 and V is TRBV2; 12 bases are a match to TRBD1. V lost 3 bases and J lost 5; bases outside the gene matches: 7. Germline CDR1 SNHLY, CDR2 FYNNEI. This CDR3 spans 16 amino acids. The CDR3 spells CASSEMGQGAGTEAFF. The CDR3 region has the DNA TGTGCCAGCAGTGAGATGGGACAGGGGGCCGGGACTGAAGCTTTCTTT.

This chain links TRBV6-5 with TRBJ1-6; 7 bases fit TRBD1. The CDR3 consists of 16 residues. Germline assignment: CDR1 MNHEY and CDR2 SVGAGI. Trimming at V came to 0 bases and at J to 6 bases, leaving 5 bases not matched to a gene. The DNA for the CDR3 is TGTGCCAGCAGTTACTCGATGGGACAGTTTAATTCACCCCTCCACTTT. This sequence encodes CASSYSMGQFNSPLHF.

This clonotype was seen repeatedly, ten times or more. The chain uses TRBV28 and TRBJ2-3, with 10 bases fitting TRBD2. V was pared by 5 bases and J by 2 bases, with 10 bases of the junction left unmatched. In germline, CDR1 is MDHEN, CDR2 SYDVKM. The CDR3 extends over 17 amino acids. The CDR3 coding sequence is TGTGCCAGCAGTCCAGCAAGCGGGGGGGCCTTCACAGATACGCAGTATTTT. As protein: CASSPASGGAFTDTQYF.

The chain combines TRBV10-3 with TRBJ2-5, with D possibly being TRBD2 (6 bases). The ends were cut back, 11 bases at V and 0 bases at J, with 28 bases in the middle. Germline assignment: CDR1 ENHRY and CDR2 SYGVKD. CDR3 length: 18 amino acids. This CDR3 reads CAASGAATTRAYQETQYF. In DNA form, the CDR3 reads TGTGCCGCATCAGGCGCGGCAACGACTAGGGCATACCAAGAGACCCAGTACTTC.

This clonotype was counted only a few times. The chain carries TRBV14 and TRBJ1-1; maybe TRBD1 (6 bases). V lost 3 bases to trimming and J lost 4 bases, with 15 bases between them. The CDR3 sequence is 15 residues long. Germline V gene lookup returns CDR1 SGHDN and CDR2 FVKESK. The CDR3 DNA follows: TGTGCCAGCAGCCATACGACAGGACTGGGCACTGAAGCTTTCTTT. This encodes CASSHTTGLGTEAFF.

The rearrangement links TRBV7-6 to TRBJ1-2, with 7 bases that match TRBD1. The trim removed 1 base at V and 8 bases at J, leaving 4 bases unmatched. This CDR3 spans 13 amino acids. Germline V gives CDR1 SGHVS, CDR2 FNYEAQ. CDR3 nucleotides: TGTGCCAGCAGCTTAGGACAGGGTGCCGGCTACACCTTC. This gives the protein CASSLGQGAGYTF.

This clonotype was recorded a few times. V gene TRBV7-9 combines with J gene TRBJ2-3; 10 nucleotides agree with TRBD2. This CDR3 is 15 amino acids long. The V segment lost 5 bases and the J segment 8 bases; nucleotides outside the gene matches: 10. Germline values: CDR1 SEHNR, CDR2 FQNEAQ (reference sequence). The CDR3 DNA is TGTGCCAGCAGCCCACCTAGCGGGGGCGGAGGTACGCAGTATTTT. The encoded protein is CASSPPSGGGGTQYF.

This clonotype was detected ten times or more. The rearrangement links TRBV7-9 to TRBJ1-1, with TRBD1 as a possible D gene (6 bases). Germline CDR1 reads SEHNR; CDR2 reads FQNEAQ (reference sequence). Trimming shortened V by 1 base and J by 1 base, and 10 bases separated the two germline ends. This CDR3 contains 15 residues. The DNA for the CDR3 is TGTGCCAGCAGCTTAGTACAGGGCGGGAACACTGAAGCTTTCTTT. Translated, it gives CASSLVQGGNTEAFF.

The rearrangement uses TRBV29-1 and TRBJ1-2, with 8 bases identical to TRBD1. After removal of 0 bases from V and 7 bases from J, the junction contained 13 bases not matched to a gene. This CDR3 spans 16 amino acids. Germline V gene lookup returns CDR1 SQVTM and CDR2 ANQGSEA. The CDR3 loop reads CSVEDRFHRGARGYTF. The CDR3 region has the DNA TGCAGCGTTGAAGATCGATTCCACAGGGGGGCACGTGGCTACACCTTC.

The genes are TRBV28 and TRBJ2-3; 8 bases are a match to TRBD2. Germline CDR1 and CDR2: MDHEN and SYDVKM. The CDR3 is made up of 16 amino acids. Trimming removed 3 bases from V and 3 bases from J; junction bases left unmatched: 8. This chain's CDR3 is CASSLERGGLTDTQYF. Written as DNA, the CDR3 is TGTGCCAGCAGTTTGGAACGGGGGGGCCTGACAGATACGCAGTATTTT.

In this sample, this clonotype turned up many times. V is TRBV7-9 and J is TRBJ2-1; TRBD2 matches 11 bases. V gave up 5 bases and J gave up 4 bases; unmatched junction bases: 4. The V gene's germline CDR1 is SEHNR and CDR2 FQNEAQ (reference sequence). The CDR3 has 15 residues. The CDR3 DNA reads TGTGCCAGCAGCCCGACTAGCGGGGAGTACAATGAGCAGTTCTTC. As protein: CASSPTSGEYNEQFF. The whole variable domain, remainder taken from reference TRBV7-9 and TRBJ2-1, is DTGVSQNPRHKITKRGQNVTFRCDPISEHNRLYWYRQTLGQGPEFLTYFQNEAQLEKSRLLSDRFSAERPKGSFSTLEIQRTEQGDSAMYLCASSPTSGEYNEQFFGPGTRLTVL.

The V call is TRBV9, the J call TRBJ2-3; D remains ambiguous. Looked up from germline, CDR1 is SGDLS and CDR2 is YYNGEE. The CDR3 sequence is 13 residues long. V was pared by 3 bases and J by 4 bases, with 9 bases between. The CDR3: CASSAGGPDTQYF. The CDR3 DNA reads TGTGCCAGCAGCGCTGGCGGCCCAGATACGCAGTATTTT.

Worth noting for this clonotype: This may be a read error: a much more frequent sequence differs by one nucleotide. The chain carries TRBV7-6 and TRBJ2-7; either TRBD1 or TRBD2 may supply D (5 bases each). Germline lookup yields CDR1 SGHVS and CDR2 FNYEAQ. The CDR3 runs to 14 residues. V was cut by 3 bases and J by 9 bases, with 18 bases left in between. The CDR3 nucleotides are TGTGCCAGCAGCTTGGGGGTGGGAGAGGACGCGCAGTACTTC. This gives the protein CASSLGVGEDAQYF.

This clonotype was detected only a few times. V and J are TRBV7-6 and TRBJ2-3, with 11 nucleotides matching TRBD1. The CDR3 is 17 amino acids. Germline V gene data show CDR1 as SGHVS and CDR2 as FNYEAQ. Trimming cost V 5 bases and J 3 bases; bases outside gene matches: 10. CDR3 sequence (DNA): TGTGCCAGCAGCGCCAGGACAGGGGGCATCGGAACAGATACGCAGTATTTT. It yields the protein CASSARTGGIGTDTQYF.

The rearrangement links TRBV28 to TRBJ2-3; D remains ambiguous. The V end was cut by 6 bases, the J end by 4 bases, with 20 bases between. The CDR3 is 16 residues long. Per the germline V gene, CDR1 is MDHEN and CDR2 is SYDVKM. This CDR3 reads CASSPLDKLHADTQYF. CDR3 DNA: TGTGCCAGCAGCCCTCTCGACAAGCTGCACGCAGATACGCAGTATTTT. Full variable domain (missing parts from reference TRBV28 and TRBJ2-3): DVKVTQSSRYLVKRTGEKVFLECVQDMDHENMFWYRQDPGLGLRLIYFSYDVKMKEKGDIPEGYSVSREKKERFSLILESASTNQTSMYLCASSPLDKLHADTQYFGPGTRLTVL.

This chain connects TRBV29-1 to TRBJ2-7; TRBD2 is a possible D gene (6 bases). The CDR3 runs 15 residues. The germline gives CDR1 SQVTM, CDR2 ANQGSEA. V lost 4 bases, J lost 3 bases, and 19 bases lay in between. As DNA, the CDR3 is TGCAGCGTTGTGGACCCCGTTAGCGGATTCTACGAGCAGTACTTC. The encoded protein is CSVVDPVSGFYEQYF.

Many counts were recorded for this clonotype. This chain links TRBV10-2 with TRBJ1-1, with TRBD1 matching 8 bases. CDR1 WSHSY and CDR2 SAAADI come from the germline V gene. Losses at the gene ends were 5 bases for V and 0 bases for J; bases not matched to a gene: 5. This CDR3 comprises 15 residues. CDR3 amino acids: CASSSWTGMNTEAFF. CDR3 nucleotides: TGCGCCAGCAGTTCTTGGACAGGGATGAACACTGAAGCTTTCTTT.

The CDR3 reads CASRKTAGASTDTQYF. Here the CDR3 DNA reads TGTGCCAGCAGAAAGACAGCGGGGGCCAGCACAGATACGCAGTATTTT. This chain uses TRBV7-8 with TRBJ2-3, with 8 bases matching TRBD2. The CDR3 covers 16 residues. The V and J ends lost 6 bases and 0 bases, in that order; junction bases with no gene match: 8. Germline V CDR1 and CDR2: SGHVS, FQNEAQ.

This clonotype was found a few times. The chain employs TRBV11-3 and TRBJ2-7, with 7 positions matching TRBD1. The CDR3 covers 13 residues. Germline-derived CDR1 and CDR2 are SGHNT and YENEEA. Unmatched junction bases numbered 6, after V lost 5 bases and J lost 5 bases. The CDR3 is CASSPETGNEQYF. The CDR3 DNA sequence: TGTGCCAGCAGCCCAGAGACAGGGAACGAGCAGTACTTC. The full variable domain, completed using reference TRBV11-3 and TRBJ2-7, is EAGVVQSPRYKIIEKKQPVAFWCNPISGHNTLYWYLQNLGQGPELLIRYENEEAVDDSQLPKDRFSAERLKGVDSTLKIQPAELGDSAVYLCASSPETGNEQYFGPGTRLTVT.

As DNA, the CDR3 is TGTGCCAGCAGCCAAGGGGCAGGGACCGTCGGAGAGACCCAGTACTTC. Translating it yields CASSQGAGTVGETQYF. The chain uses TRBV14 and TRBJ2-5, with D perhaps matching TRBD1 or TRBD2 (5 bases each). This CDR3 contains 16 residues. The germline gives CDR1 SGHDN, CDR2 FVKESK. V lost 1 base to trimming and J lost 4 bases, with 16 bases between them.

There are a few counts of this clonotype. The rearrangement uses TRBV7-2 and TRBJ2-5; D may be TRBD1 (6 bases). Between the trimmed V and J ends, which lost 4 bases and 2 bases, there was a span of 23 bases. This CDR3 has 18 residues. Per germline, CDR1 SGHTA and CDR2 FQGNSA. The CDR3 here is CASSYPLYPGHSQETQYF. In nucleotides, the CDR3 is TGTGCCAGCAGCTACCCTCTCTATCCGGGACACTCACAAGAGACCCAGTACTTC.

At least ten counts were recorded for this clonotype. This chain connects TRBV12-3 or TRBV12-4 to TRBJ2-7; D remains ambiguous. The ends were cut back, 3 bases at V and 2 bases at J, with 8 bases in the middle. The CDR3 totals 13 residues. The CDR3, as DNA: TGTGCCAGCAGTTTGACGGATCCCTACGAGCAGTACTTC. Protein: CASSLTDPYEQYF.